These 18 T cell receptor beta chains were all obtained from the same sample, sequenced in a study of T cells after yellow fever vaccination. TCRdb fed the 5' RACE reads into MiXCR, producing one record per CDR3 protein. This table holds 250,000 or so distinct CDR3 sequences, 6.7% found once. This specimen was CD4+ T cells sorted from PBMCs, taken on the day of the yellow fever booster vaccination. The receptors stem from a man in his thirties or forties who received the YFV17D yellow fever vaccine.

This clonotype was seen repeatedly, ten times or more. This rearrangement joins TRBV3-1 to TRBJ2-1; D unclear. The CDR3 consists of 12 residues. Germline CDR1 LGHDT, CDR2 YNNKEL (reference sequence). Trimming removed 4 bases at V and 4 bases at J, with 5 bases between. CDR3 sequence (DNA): TGTGCCAGCAGCCCTACATACAATGAGCAGTTCTTC. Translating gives CASSPTYNEQFF.

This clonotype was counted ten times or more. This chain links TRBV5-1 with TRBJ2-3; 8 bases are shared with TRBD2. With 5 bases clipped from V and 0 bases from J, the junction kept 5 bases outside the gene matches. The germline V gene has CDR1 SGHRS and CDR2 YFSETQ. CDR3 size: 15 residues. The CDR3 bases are TGCGCCAGCAGACAACTAGCGGCGAGCACAGATACGCAGTATTTT. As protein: CASRQLAASTDTQYF.

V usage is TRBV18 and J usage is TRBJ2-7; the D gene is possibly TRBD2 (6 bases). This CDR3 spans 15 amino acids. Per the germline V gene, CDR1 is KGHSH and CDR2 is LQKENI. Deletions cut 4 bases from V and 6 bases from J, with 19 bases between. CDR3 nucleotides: TGTGCCAGCTCACAGGATCGGGGGATTATGATCGAGCAGTACTTC. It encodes CASSQDRGIMIEQYF.

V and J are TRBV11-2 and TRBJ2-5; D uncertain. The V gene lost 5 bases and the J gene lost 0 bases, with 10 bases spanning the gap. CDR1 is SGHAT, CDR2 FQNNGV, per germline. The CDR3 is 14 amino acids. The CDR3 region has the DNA TGTGCCAGCAGCCTACAGAACCACCAAGAGACCCAGTACTTC. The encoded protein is CASSLQNHQETQYF.

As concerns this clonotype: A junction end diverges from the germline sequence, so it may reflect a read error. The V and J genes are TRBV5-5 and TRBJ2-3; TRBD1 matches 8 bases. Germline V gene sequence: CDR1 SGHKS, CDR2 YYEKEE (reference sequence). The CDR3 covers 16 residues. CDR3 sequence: CGSSGDRGASTDTQYF. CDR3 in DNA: TGTGGCAGCAGCGGCGACAGGGGAGCTAGCACAGATACGCAGTATTTT.

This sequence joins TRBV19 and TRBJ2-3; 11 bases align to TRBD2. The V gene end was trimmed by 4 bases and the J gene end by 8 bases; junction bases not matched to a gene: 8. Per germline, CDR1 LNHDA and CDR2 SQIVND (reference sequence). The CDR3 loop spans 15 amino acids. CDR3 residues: CASSTGLAGVGTQYF. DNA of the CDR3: TGTGCCAGTAGTACCGGACTAGCGGGTGTGGGTACGCAGTATTTT. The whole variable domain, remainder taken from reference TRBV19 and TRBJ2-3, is DGGITQSPKYLFRKEGQNVTLSCEQNLNHDAMYWYRQDPGQGLRLIYYSQIVNDFQKGDIAEGYSVSREKKESFPLTVTSAQKNPTAFYLCASSTGLAGVGTQYFGPGTRLTVL.

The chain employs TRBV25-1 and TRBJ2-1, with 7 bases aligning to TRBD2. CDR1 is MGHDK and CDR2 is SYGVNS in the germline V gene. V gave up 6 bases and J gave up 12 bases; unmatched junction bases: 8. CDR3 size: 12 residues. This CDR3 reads CASSPGRRGQFF. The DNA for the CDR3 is TGTGCCAGCAGCCCCGGGAGGAGAGGGCAGTTCTTC.

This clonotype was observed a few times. DNA for the CDR3: TGTGCCAGCAGCCGCCGAACAGGGACAGGGGCCAACGTCCTGACTTTC. Its translation: CASSRRTGTGANVLTF. The chain recombines TRBV7-2 with TRBJ2-6; D possibly corresponds to TRBD1 (6 bases). The V gene lost 5 bases and the J gene lost 4 bases, with 15 bases spanning the gap. The CDR3 contains 16 residues. Germline CDR1 is SGHTA and CDR2 is FQGNSA.

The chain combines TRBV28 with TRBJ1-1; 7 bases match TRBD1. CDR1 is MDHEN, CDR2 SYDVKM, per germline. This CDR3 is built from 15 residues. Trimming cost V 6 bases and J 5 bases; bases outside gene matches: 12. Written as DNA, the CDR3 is TGTGCCAGCAGCTCCGTGGGCAGGGGGACAACTGAAGCTTTCTTT. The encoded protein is CASSSVGRGTTEAFF.

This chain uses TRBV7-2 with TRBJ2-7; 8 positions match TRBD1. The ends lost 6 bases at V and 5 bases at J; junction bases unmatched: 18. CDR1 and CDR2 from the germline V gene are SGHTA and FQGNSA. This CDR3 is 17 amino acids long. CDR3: CASSNIRPDRVKDEQYF. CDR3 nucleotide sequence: TGTGCCAGCAGTAATATCAGACCGGACAGGGTAAAAGACGAGCAGTACTTC.

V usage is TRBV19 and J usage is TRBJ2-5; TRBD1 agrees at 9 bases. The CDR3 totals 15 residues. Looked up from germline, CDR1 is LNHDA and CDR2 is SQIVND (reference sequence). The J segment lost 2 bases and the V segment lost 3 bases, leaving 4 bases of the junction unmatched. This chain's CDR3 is CASSIGTGLQETQYF. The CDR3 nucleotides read TGTGCCAGTAGTATTGGGACAGGGCTTCAAGAGACCCAGTACTTC.

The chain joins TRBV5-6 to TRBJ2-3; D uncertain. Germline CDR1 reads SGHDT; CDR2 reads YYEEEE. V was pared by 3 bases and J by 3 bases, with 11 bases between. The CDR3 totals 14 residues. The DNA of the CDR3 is TGTGCCAGCAGCTCTCGGACGGAGACAGATACGCAGTATTTT. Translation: CASSSRTETDTQYF.

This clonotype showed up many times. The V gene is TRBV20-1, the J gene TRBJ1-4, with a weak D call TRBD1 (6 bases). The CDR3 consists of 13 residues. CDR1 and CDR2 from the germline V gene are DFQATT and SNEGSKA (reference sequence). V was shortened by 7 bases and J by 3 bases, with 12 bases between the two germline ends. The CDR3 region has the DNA TGCAGTGGATCGACAGGCCCTAATGAAAAACTGTTTTTT. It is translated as CSGSTGPNEKLFF.

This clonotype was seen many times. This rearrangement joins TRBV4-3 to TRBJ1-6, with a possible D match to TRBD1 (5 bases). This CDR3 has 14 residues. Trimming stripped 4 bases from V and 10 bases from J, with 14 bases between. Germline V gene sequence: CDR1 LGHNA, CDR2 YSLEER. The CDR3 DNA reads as TGCGCCAGCAGCCGAACAGGAAGAGAGTCACCCCTCCACTTT. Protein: CASSRTGRESPLHF.

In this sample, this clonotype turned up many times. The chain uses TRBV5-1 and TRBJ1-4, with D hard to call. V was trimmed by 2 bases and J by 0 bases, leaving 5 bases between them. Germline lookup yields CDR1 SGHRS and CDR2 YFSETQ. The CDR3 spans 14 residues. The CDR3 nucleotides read TGCGCCAGCAGCTTACTTACAACTAATGAAAAACTGTTTTTT. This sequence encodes CASSLLTTNEKLFF. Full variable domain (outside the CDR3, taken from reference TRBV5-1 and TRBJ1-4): KAGVTQTPRYLIKTRGQQVTLSCSPISGHRSVSWYQQTPGQGLQFLFEYFSETQRNKGNFPGRFSGRQFSNSRSEMNVSTLELGDSALYLCASSLLTTNEKLFFGSGTQLSVL.

CDR3 sequence: CASSFGGEYNEQFF. CDR3 DNA sequence: TGTGCCAGCAGCTTCGGAGGGGAATACAATGAGCAGTTCTTC. This sequence joins TRBV6-2 or TRBV6-3 and TRBJ2-1, with D perhaps TRBD2 (6 bases). The CDR3 contains 14 residues. From germline, CDR1 is MNHEY and CDR2 SVGEGT. With 6 bases removed from V and 4 bases from J, the gap between germline ends came to 13 bases.

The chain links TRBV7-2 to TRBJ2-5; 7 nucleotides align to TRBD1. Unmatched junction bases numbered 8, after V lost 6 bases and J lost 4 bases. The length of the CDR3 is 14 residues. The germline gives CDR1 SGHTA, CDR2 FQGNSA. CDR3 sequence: CASSSTGWGETQYF. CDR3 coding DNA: TGTGCCAGCAGTTCGACAGGGTGGGGAGAGACCCAGTACTTC. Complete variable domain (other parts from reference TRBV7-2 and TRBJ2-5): GAGVSQSPSNKVTEKGKDVELRCDPISGHTALYWYRQSLGQGLEFLIYFQGNSAPDKSGLPSDRFSAERTGGSVSTLTIQRTQQEDSAVYLCASSSTGWGETQYFGPGTRLLVL.

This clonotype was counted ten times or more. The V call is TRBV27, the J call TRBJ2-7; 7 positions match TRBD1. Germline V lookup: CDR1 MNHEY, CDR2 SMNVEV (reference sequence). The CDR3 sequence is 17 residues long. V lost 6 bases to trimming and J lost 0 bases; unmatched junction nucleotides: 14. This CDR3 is CASSRTLGGQSSYEQYF. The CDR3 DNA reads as TGTGCCAGCAGCCGGACTCTTGGGGGACAGAGCTCCTACGAGCAGTACTTC.